The clone carrying this TCR beta chain was observed at least ten times. Its antigen is undetermined. Sequencing was performed with immunoSEQ multiplex PCR; in TCRdb, only in-frame clones are kept and a portion is missing. The data show 25,000 to 35,000 clones, with none appearing a single time. This entry belongs to a study of T cells after posttransplantation cyclophosphamide. Study-wide findings and caveats: TRB overlap between skin or GI tissue T cells and blood was limited. TRB clonality was highly associated with recipient CMV seropositivity and reactivation. Later post-transplant blood repertoires were often dominated by donor CD8+ memory clones.

From germline, CDR1 is SGHTA and CDR2 FQGNSA. This CDR3 is built from 13 residues. Germline trimming cut 4 bases from V and 8 bases from J; bases unmatched to any gene: 5. The related graft donor's blood sample was taken on the day of bone marrow donation. This TCR derives from a woman between 25 and 40 years old in good health and a related stem cell transplant donor. The sample consisted of PBMCs. This chain connects TRBV7-2 to TRBJ1-2, with TRBD1 matching 9 bases. The CDR3 coding sequence is TGTGCCAGCAGCTCGGGACAGGGCCGAGGCTACACCTTC. Translated: CASSSGQGRGYTF.